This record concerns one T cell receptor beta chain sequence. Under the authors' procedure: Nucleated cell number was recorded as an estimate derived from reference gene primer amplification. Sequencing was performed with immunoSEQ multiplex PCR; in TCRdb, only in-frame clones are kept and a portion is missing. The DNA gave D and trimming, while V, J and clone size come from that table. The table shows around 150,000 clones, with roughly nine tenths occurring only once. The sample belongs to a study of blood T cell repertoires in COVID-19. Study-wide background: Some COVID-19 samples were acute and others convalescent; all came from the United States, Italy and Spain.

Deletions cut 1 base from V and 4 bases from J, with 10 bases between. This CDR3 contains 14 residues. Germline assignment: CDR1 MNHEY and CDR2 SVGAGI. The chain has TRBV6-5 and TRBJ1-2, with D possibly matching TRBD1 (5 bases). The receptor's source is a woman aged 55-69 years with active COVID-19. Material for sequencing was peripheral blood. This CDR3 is CASSYFRGVYGYTF. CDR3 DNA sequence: TGTGCCAGCAGTTACTTTCGGGGGGTCTATGGCTACACCTTC.